Below, 18 T cell receptor beta chains from the same sample are listed, as sequenced in a study of Tregs in tolerant kidney transplant recipients. Using immunoSEQ multiplex PCR, the repertoire was profiled, and TCRdb retains in-frame clones only, with some absent. The sample comprises 46,000 or so clones, 91% of which are singletons, and about 0.7% rests with the top ten. Sequencing input: Tregs from blood. The receptor set was obtained from a human donor in good health.

The rearrangement uses TRBV7-2 and TRBJ1-5; 9 bases line up with TRBD1. The germline gives CDR1 SGHTA, CDR2 FQGNSA. CDR3 length equals 16 residues. V lost 3 bases to trimming and J lost 4 bases; unmatched junction nucleotides: 7. CDR3 DNA sequence: TGTGCCAGCAGCTTGCTCCTGACAGGGGGAAATCAGCCCCAGCATTTT. Translated, it gives CASSLLLTGGNQPQHF.

The rearrangement uses TRBV11-2 and TRBJ1-1, with 9 bases fitting TRBD1. CDR1 and CDR2 (germline): SGHAT, FQNNGV. J lost 6 bases, V lost 5 bases, and 10 bases had no gene match. CDR3 length: 15 residues. The CDR3 region is CASSHLDRGHPEAFF. The CDR3, as DNA: TGTGCCAGCAGCCACCTGGACAGGGGCCACCCTGAAGCTTTCTTT.

The chain carries TRBV25-1 and TRBJ1-4, with 9 bases fitting TRBD1. This CDR3 region has 14 residues. Germline V gene sequence: CDR1 MGHDK, CDR2 SYGVNS. Trimming at V came to 4 bases and at J to 7 bases, leaving 4 bases not matched to a gene. The CDR3 loop is CASSAGQGREKLFF. As DNA, the CDR3 is TGTGCCAGCAGTGCGGGACAGGGCCGTGAAAAACTGTTTTTT.

This chain links TRBV6-6 with TRBJ1-2, with D maybe TRBD1 (6 bases). The germline V gene has CDR1 MNHNY and CDR2 SVGAGI (reference sequence). The CDR3 loop spans 15 amino acids. V gave up 0 bases and J gave up 5 bases, with 13 bases separating them. CDR3 in DNA: TGTGCCAGCAGTTACTCGCCAGACAGGTCATATGGCTACACCTTC. This translates into CASSYSPDRSYGYTF.

This chain joins TRBV5-1 and TRBJ1-1; 9 bases map to TRBD1. The CDR3 is 14 residues long. The V gene end was trimmed by 4 bases and the J gene end by 2 bases; junction bases not matched to a gene: 3. The germline V gene encodes CDR1 SGHRS and CDR2 YFSETQ. This CDR3 reads CASSGTGFNTEAFF. Written as DNA, the CDR3 is TGCGCCAGCAGCGGGACAGGGTTTAACACTGAAGCTTTCTTT. The full variable domain, in which reference TRBV5-1 and TRBJ1-1 provide the parts outside the CDR3, is KAGVTQTPRYLIKTRGQQVTLSCSPISGHRSVSWYQQTPGQGLQFLFEYFSETQRNKGNFPGRFSGRQFSNSRSEMNVSTLELGDSALYLCASSGTGFNTEAFFGQGTRLTVV.

In the case of this clone: Other DNA variants within this sample encode the same CDR3. This chain joins TRBV2 and TRBJ1-4, with 8 bases lining up with TRBD1. The germline gives CDR1 SNHLY, CDR2 FYNNEI. The CDR3 consists of 16 residues. J gave up 4 bases and V 4 bases, and 8 bases lay outside the gene matches. In DNA form, the CDR3 reads TGTGCCAGCAGTGGGACAACCGGGACAGGTAATGAAAAACTGTTTTTT. Its translation: CASSGTTGTGNEKLFF.

The sample holds a few counts of this clone. V gene TRBV9 combines with J gene TRBJ1-1; D is possibly TRBD1 (6 bases). Germline loops: CDR1 SGDLS, CDR2 YYNGEE. Trimming removed 4 bases from V and 0 bases from J, with 13 bases in between. The CDR3 runs to 15 residues. The CDR3, as DNA: TGTGCCAGCAGCTCCAAAAAGGGGGTGAACACTGAAGCTTTCTTT. Protein: CASSSKKGVNTEAFF.

The chain links TRBV7-2 to TRBJ1-2; D perhaps matches TRBD1 (6 bases). The V gene lost 5 bases and the J gene lost 4 bases, with 20 bases spanning the gap. The CDR3 has 16 amino acids. Per germline, CDR1 SGHTA and CDR2 FQGNSA. CDR3 DNA: TGTGCCAGCAGCCCTGGGGGGGGCGGTTCCTTCTATGGCTACACCTTC. Protein: CASSPGGGGSFYGYTF.

The chain has TRBV29-1 and TRBJ2-1; 7 nucleotides agree with TRBD1. There are 15 residues in the CDR3. Unmatched junction bases numbered 5, after V lost 3 bases and J lost 0 bases. The germline V gene encodes CDR1 SQVTM and CDR2 ANQGSEA. The CDR3 reads CSVEGTVSSYNEQFF. CDR3 nucleotide sequence: TGCAGCGTTGAGGGGACAGTCAGCTCCTACAATGAGCAGTTCTTC.

This clone has just a few counts. The rearrangement joins TRBV9 to TRBJ2-1; 9 nucleotides line up with TRBD1. Germline CDR1 and CDR2: SGDLS and YYNGEE. The CDR3 spans 15 residues. The V gene end was trimmed by 6 bases and the J gene end by 5 bases; junction bases not matched to a gene: 9. CDR3 amino acids: CASKRGQGRDNEQFF. CDR3 sequence (DNA): TGTGCCAGCAAACGCGGACAGGGGAGGGACAATGAGCAGTTCTTC.

The chain uses TRBV5-1 and TRBJ2-2; D gene ambiguous. With 0 bases removed from V and 7 bases from J, the gap between germline ends came to 7 bases. There are 13 residues in the CDR3. CDR1 and CDR2 from the germline V gene are SGHRS and YFSETQ. The CDR3 DNA reads as TGCGCCAGCAGCTTGGAAGGGCTCGGGGAGCTGTTTTTT. Its translation: CASSLEGLGELFF.

This chain connects TRBV7-9 to TRBJ1-2, with D tentatively TRBD1 (6 bases). This CDR3 spans 14 amino acids. Germline CDR1 reads SEHNR; CDR2 reads FQNEAQ (reference sequence). Trimming shortened V by 2 bases and J by 4 bases, and 11 bases separated the two germline ends. CDR3 in DNA: TGTGCCAGCAGCTTAAACAGGGCCGGCTATGGCTACACCTTC. This encodes CASSLNRAGYGYTF.

The V and J genes are TRBV5-1 and TRBJ1-2, with a possible D match to TRBD1 (5 bases). In germline, CDR1 is SGHRS, CDR2 YFSETQ. The CDR3 runs to 16 residues. The ends were cut back, 0 bases at V and 0 bases at J, with 12 bases in the middle. Here the CDR3 DNA reads TGCGCCAGCAGCTTGGGGCAGGGTCTAACTAACTATGGCTACACCTTC. It codes for CASSLGQGLTNYGYTF.

The chain links TRBV5-1 to TRBJ2-5; D is possibly TRBD1 (5 bases). Between the trimmed V and J ends, which lost 5 bases and 2 bases, there was a span of 10 bases. The CDR3 is 13 amino acids. CDR1 and CDR2 (germline): SGHRS, YFSETQ. CDR3 region: CASRPGQQETQYF. The CDR3 bases are TGCGCCAGCAGACCAGGGCAGCAAGAGACCCAGTACTTC.

The chain uses TRBV5-1 and TRBJ1-1, with D perhaps TRBD1 (5 bases). CDR1 SGHRS and CDR2 YFSETQ come from the germline V gene. Trimming cost V 3 bases and J 4 bases, with 16 bases left between them. CDR3 length: 15 residues. This chain's CDR3 is CASSSRGQGATEAFF. In nucleotides, the CDR3 is TGCGCCAGCAGCTCGCGAGGCCAGGGAGCCACTGAAGCTTTCTTT. The full variable domain, completed using reference TRBV5-1 and TRBJ1-1, is KAGVTQTPRYLIKTRGQQVTLSCSPISGHRSVSWYQQTPGQGLQFLFEYFSETQRNKGNFPGRFSGRQFSNSRSEMNVSTLELGDSALYLCASSSRGQGATEAFFGQGTRLTVV.

V is TRBV5-1 and J is TRBJ2-4; 9 nucleotides align to TRBD1. Germline values: CDR1 SGHRS, CDR2 YFSETQ. There are 16 residues in the CDR3. V shed 4 bases and J 7 bases; nucleotides not matched to a gene: 12. The CDR3 region is CASSRGITGGWNIQYF. The CDR3 bases are TGCGCCAGCAGCCGGGGCATAACAGGGGGCTGGAACATTCAGTACTTC. The full variable domain, completed using reference TRBV5-1 and TRBJ2-4, is KAGVTQTPRYLIKTRGQQVTLSCSPISGHRSVSWYQQTPGQGLQFLFEYFSETQRNKGNFPGRFSGRQFSNSRSEMNVSTLELGDSALYLCASSRGITGGWNIQYFGAGTRLSVL.

The chain uses TRBV5-4 and TRBJ2-1; 9 positions match TRBD2. The CDR3 sequence is 16 residues long. Germline V gene sequence: CDR1 SGHNT, CDR2 YYREEE (reference sequence). V lost 1 base, J lost 2 bases, and 4 bases stayed unmatched. The CDR3 nucleotides read TGTGCCAGCAGCTTGAGGCGGGGGGGCCCCTACAATGAGCAGTTCTTC. Protein: CASSLRRGGPYNEQFF.

The V and J genes are TRBV18 and TRBJ1-1; 12 bases align to TRBD1. With V trimmed by 3 bases and J by 0 bases, 11 bases remained unmatched. Germline CDR1 is KGHSH and CDR2 is LQKENI. This CDR3 spans 19 amino acids. CDR3 sequence: CASSPPTGTGGKLNTEAFF. CDR3 sequence (DNA): TGTGCCAGCTCACCCCCGACCGGGACAGGGGGCAAGTTGAACACTGAAGCTTTCTTT.